One T cell receptor beta chain is described in this entry. Produced via immunoSEQ multiplex PCR; TCRdb's table is partial and in-frame only. The sample lists about 140,000 clones; 88% were seen once. These data come from a study of T cell responses to AZD1222 COVID-19 vaccine. CDR3 length equals 13 residues. Germline CDR1 and CDR2: SGHRS and YFSETQ. Trimming cost V 4 bases and J 0 bases, with 7 bases left between them. The TCR comes from an adult who received the MenACWY meningococcal vaccine as a control. The chain combines TRBV5-1 with TRBJ1-1, with D perhaps matching TRBD1 (5 bases). This sample comprised peripheral blood, obtained 28 days after the second dose of the MenACWY control vaccine. CDR3 amino acids: CASSPGMNTEAFF. As DNA, the CDR3 is TGCGCCAGCAGCCCAGGGATGAACACTGAAGCTTTCTTT.